Listed here are 20 T cell receptor beta chains from one sample, sequenced in a study of immune cell composition in non-small cell lung cancer. Normal lung was sampled as far from the tumour as possible, at least 3 cm. Sequenced by immunoSEQ multiplex PCR; TCRdb stores in-frame clones only, minus some. The data contain around 2,400 clones, roughly 77% of them singletons. The sequencing sample was made of non-adjacent lung tissue. The receptors originated from a human donor with non-small cell lung cancer.

This clone was detected once. The V gene is TRBV2, the J gene TRBJ1-2, with 8 positions matching TRBD1. The CDR3 is 14 amino acids. The V and J ends lost 4 bases and 5 bases, in that order; junction bases with no gene match: 6. Germline loops: CDR1 SNHLY, CDR2 FYNNEI. This CDR3 reads CASSGTGRWYGYTF. The DNA of the CDR3 is TGTGCCAGCAGTGGGACAGGGCGTTGGTATGGCTACACCTTC.

The V call is TRBV4-2, the J call TRBJ1-4; maybe TRBD1 (5 bases). V lost 0 bases and J lost 5, with 10 bases in between. CDR1 is LGHNA and CDR2 is YNFKEQ in the germline V gene. The length of the CDR3 is 15 residues. The CDR3 DNA reads TGTGCCAGCAGCCAAGAACGGGGGGTGAATGAAAAACTGTTTTTT. Translation: CASSQERGVNEKLFF.

The chain has TRBV5-4 and TRBJ2-7, with 7 nucleotides matching TRBD1. Germline CDR1 SGHNT, CDR2 YYREEE (reference sequence). With 4 bases clipped from V and 0 bases from J, the junction kept 4 bases outside the gene matches. The CDR3 consists of 14 residues. The DNA of the CDR3 is TGTGCCAGCAGCAGGGGACAGCTCTCCTACGAGCAGTACTTC. Its protein is CASSRGQLSYEQYF.

This rearrangement joins TRBV7-3 to TRBJ1-6, with 7 bases fitting TRBD1. In germline, CDR1 is SGHTA, CDR2 FQGTGA. CDR3 size: 14 residues. Trimming at V came to 6 bases and at J to 7 bases, leaving 6 bases not matched to a gene. Here the CDR3 reads CASSTGVPNSPLHF. CDR3 in DNA: TGTGCCAGCAGTACAGGGGTCCCAAATTCACCCCTCCACTTT.

The rearrangement uses TRBV10-3 and TRBJ1-1; 7 nucleotides match TRBD1. Germline CDR1 ENHRY, CDR2 SYGVKD. The trim removed 5 bases at V and 0 bases at J, leaving 3 bases unmatched. This CDR3 region has 14 residues. The CDR3 bases are TGTGCCATCAGTCAGGGACAGTTGAACACTGAAGCTTTCTTT. This sequence encodes CAISQGQLNTEAFF.

The chain combines TRBV18 with TRBJ2-7; no definite D call. Germline values: CDR1 KGHSH, CDR2 LQKENI. CDR3 size: 15 residues. Trimming removed 3 bases at V and 0 bases at J, with 12 bases between. CDR3 loop: CASSPFTASSYEQYF. The CDR3 DNA sequence: TGTGCCAGCTCACCTTTCACAGCAAGCTCCTACGAGCAGTACTTC.

This clone has only one observation. This rearrangement joins TRBV7-2 to TRBJ2-3; weak D call: TRBD2 (7 bases). V lost 2 bases, J lost 5 bases, and 17 bases lay in between. The CDR3 sequence is 16 residues long. Germline V gene data show CDR1 as SGHTA and CDR2 as FQGNSA. In nucleotides, the CDR3 is TGTGCCAGCAGCTTATCTGCGGGGGCAGAAGGAGATACGCAGTATTTT. As protein: CASSLSAGAEGDTQYF. Looking up the rest from reference TRBV7-2 and TRBJ2-3 gives the full variable domain: GAGVSQSPSNKVTEKGKDVELRCDPISGHTALYWYRQSLGQGLEFLIYFQGNSAPDKSGLPSDRFSAERTGGSVSTLTIQRTQQEDSAVYLCASSLSAGAEGDTQYFGPGTRLTVL.

The chain carries TRBV7-9 and TRBJ1-2, with TRBD1 identical over 7 bases. Germline V gives CDR1 SEHNR, CDR2 FQNEAQ (reference sequence). With V trimmed by 6 bases and J by 7 bases, 8 bases remained unmatched. The CDR3 is 13 residues long. CDR3: CASSSDRVRGYTF. CDR3 in DNA: TGTGCCAGCAGTTCCGACAGGGTTCGTGGCTACACCTTC.

The chain links TRBV7-2 to TRBJ2-1; 7 nucleotides agree with TRBD2. Germline assignment: CDR1 SGHTA and CDR2 FQGNSA. J gave up 7 bases and V 1 base, and 7 bases lay outside the gene matches. CDR3 length: 15 amino acids. CDR3 amino acids: CASSLVGRTRNEQFF. The CDR3, as DNA: TGTGCCAGCAGCTTAGTCGGGAGGACAAGGAATGAGCAGTTCTTC.

This clone occurred a few times. This rearrangement joins TRBV4-2 to TRBJ1-5; the D gene is possibly TRBD1 (5 bases). Germline CDR1 is LGHNA and CDR2 is YNFKEQ. This CDR3 is 16 amino acids long. Between the trimmed V and J ends, which lost 0 bases and 7 bases, there was a span of 16 bases. As DNA, the CDR3 is TGTGCCAGCAGCCAAGATTTTGGGCAGGGTGGCCAGCCCCAGCATTTT. It yields the protein CASSQDFGQGGQPQHF.

CDR3 loop: CASSPDGGYGYTF. CDR3 sequence (DNA): TGTGCCAGCAGCCCCGACGGGGGTTATGGCTACACCTTC. The chain links TRBV6-6 to TRBJ1-2; maybe TRBD1 (5 bases). Germline CDR1 and CDR2: MNHNY and SVGAGI (reference sequence). The CDR3 is 13 residues long. The germline V and J ends were trimmed by 6 bases and 5 bases, with 13 bases remaining between them.

The genes are TRBV19 and TRBJ1-2; no clear D. The CDR3 extends over 14 amino acids. Germline-derived CDR1 and CDR2 are LNHDA and SQIVND (reference sequence). V dropped 5 bases and J dropped 3 bases, with 13 bases sitting between them. For the CDR3, the DNA is TGTGCCAGTAGTCGAGCTCAGCGGGACTATGGCTACACCTTC. Translating gives CASSRAQRDYGYTF.

The chain carries TRBV7-9 and TRBJ1-4; the D gene is possibly TRBD1 (5 bases). The CDR3 is 14 amino acids. Germline-derived CDR1 and CDR2 are SEHNR and FQNEAQ (reference sequence). V was cut by 5 bases and J by 5 bases, with 12 bases left in between. Written as DNA, the CDR3 is TGTGCCAGCAGCCGCACAGGAGGGAATGAAAAACTGTTTTTT. It is translated as CASSRTGGNEKLFF. Variable domain in full (rest from reference TRBV7-9 and TRBJ1-4): DTGVSQNPRHKITKRGQNVTFRCDPISEHNRLYWYRQTLGQGPEFLTYFQNEAQLEKSRLLSDRFSAERPKGSFSTLEIQRTEQGDSAMYLCASSRTGGNEKLFFGSGTQLSVL.

As concerns this clone: A read error may be the cause here, since a much bigger clone is one base away. Within the sample, other DNA sequences also encode this same CDR3. V gene TRBV6-6 combines with J gene TRBJ2-2; 10 bases align to TRBD1. The CDR3 is made up of 15 amino acids. V lost 9 bases and J lost 6; bases outside the gene matches: 10. CDR1 is MNHNY and CDR2 is SVGAGI in the germline V gene (reference sequence). CDR3 nucleotide sequence: TGTGCCAGTAGTAGGACAGGGGGGGACTCCGGGGAGCTGTTTTTT. This gives the protein CASSRTGGDSGELFF.

This clone occurred a few times. The chain carries TRBV6-6 and TRBJ2-3; weak D call: TRBD1 (6 bases). The V end was cut by 7 bases, the J end by 5 bases, with 16 bases between. The CDR3 length is 14 residues. The germline V gene encodes CDR1 MNHNY and CDR2 SVGAGI (reference sequence). CDR3 in amino acids: CASTHPWGQDTQYF. In nucleotides, the CDR3 is TGTGCCAGCACCCACCCTTGGGGGCAAGATACGCAGTATTTT.

The chain joins TRBV6-1 to TRBJ2-1; possibly TRBD1 for D (6 bases). Germline lookup yields CDR1 MNHNS and CDR2 SASEGT. This CDR3 contains 13 residues. The V end lost 8 bases, the J end lost 5 bases, and 13 bases lay between the germline ends. The CDR3 DNA reads TGTGCCAGCGATAACAGGGCCCACAATGAGCAGTTCTTC. As protein: CASDNRAHNEQFF.

The V call is TRBV7-2, the J call TRBJ2-3, with 8 bases matching TRBD2. Germline CDR1 SGHTA, CDR2 FQGNSA. The CDR3 has 16 residues. Germline trimming cut 5 bases from V and 6 bases from J; bases unmatched to any gene: 13. CDR3 sequence (DNA): TGTGCCAGCAGCGTCCAGAGGCTAGCGGGTCCCGATACGCAGTATTTT. Its translation is CASSVQRLAGPDTQYF.

This chain links TRBV6-5 with TRBJ2-7; perhaps TRBD2 as D (6 bases). CDR3 length: 15 amino acids. Per the germline V gene, CDR1 is MNHEY and CDR2 is SVGAGI. With 6 bases removed from V and 3 bases from J, the gap between germline ends came to 18 bases. CDR3 residues: CASSLEGQTLYEQYF. CDR3 DNA sequence: TGTGCCAGCAGCCTGGAGGGCCAGACTCTCTACGAGCAGTACTTC.

V is TRBV7-2 and J is TRBJ2-5; D is ambiguous. The CDR3 has 12 amino acids. Germline-derived CDR1 and CDR2 are SGHTA and FQGNSA. V dropped 5 bases and J dropped 0 bases, with 4 bases sitting between them. The CDR3, as DNA: TGTGCCAGCAGCCAGTACCAAGAGACCCAGTACTTC. Amino acid sequence: CASSQYQETQYF.

J is TRBJ2-7 and V is TRBV4-1; 11 positions agree with TRBD2. Per the germline V gene, CDR1 is MGHRA and CDR2 is YSYEKL. J gave up 7 bases and V 4 bases, and 12 bases lay outside the gene matches. This CDR3 spans 16 amino acids. The CDR3 protein is CASSLAGTSGGEEQYF. The CDR3 DNA reads as TGCGCCAGCAGCCTGGCTGGGACTAGCGGAGGGGAGGAGCAGTACTTC.